A single sample gave rise to the 7 T cell receptor beta chains below, sequenced in a study of T cell repertoires in cytomegalovirus infection. These TCRs' antigens remain unknown. Each CDR3 protein is one row after TCRdb ran MiXCR on the reads. The repertoire holds roughly 920,000 distinct CDR3 sequences, with 30% to 40% as singletons. This specimen consisted of cultured CD8+ T cells from PBMCs, obtained from culture after CMV antigen stimulation. These TCRs come from a human donor in good health (CMV status not recorded). Some clones in this sample may be carry-over from other donors' samples.

The rearrangement joins TRBV20-1 to TRBJ2-7, with D maybe TRBD1 (6 bases). CDR1 and CDR2 (germline): DFQATT, SNEGSKA (reference sequence). The CDR3 is 13 residues long. V lost 6 bases and J lost 0, with 12 bases in between. The CDR3 loop is CSAPGQLSYEQYF. The CDR3 nucleotides are TGCAGTGCCCCCGGACAGCTCTCCTACGAGCAGTACTTC.

This clonotype appeared many times. Because the CDR3's place on the DNA is in doubt, the DNA is left out and the CDR3 is given as listed by TCRdb. This rearrangement joins TRBV6-6 to TRBJ2-5; the DNA was not used to check the table's D call, TRBD2. Germline V CDR1 and CDR2: MNHNY, SVGAGI (reference sequence). The length of the CDR3 is 20 amino acids, counting both ends. The CDR3 spells CASSSSTGVGLAGTQETQYF.

This clonotype has a handful of counts. The chain is built from TRBV7-9 and TRBJ1-6; D is unresolved. V was cut by 5 bases and J by 6 bases, with 23 bases left in between. CDR1 and CDR2 from the germline V gene are SEHNR and FQNEAQ (reference sequence). The CDR3 extends over 18 amino acids. The CDR3 reads CASSLKGGPYGPNSPLHF. The CDR3 DNA reads TGTGCCAGCAGCCTTAAAGGAGGACCCTACGGACCTAATTCACCCCTCCACTTT.

Many counts were recorded for this clonotype. Sequence at one end of the junction differs from germline and may be a read error. The chain employs TRBV7-6 and TRBJ2-1, with D maybe TRBD1 (6 bases). Germline lookup yields CDR1 SGHVS and CDR2 FNYEAQ. This CDR3 contains 16 residues. The CDR3 region has the DNA TGTGCTAGCAGCCCACATAGGGGGAGCTCCTACAATGAGCAGTTCTTC. It codes for CASSPHRGSSYNEQFF.

The table lists this clonotype with a few counts. The chain combines TRBV7-9 with TRBJ2-1; D is uncertain. The CDR3 runs to 12 residues. Trimming removed 4 bases from V and 8 bases from J, with 9 bases in between. CDR1 is SEHNR, CDR2 FQNEAQ, per germline (reference sequence). CDR3 coding DNA: TGTGCCAGCAGCTACGGGTTTGATGAGCAGTTCTTC. Protein product: CASSYGFDEQFF.

This clonotype was seen only a few times. The chain carries TRBV7-9 and TRBJ2-5, with unresolved D. With 5 bases removed from V and 5 bases from J, the gap between germline ends came to 18 bases. Germline V lookup: CDR1 SEHNR, CDR2 FQNEAQ (reference sequence). The CDR3 has 15 residues. The CDR3 spells CASSPRRGAQETQYF. For the CDR3, the DNA is TGTGCCAGCAGCCCGCGTCGAGGCGCCCAGGAGACCCAGTACTTC.

The chain joins TRBV7-2 to TRBJ2-1; 8 nucleotides line up with TRBD1. V was clipped by 4 bases and J by 3 bases; unmatched bases: 8. CDR1 and CDR2 from the germline V gene are SGHTA and FQGNSA. This CDR3 is built from 16 residues. CDR3 loop: CASSSLQGDGYNEQFF. The DNA of the CDR3 is TGTGCCAGCAGCTCGCTACAGGGGGACGGCTACAATGAGCAGTTCTTC.